This is a list of T cell receptor beta chains from one sample in a study of shared clonotypes between healthy human individuals. Sequencing used immunoSEQ multiplex PCR; TCRdb keeps in-frame clones, though not all of them. This table has over a million clones, under 80% appearing once. The sample was memory CD4+ T cells sorted from blood. The receptors were sampled from a young man in good health. The CDR3 runs from the conserved cysteine through the conserved F or W. D genes are given only for firm matches. Where a row states a size, it is once, few, many or the class of an expanded clone; other rows omit it.

size: few
D: NA
J: TRBJ1-4
V: TRBV10-2
DNA: TGCGCCAGCAGTGAGTATGGCAGGCCTGGCGAAAAACTGTTTTTT
CDR3: CASSEYGRPGEKLFF

size: many
D: NA
J: TRBJ1-5
V: TRBV18
DNA: TGTGCCAGCTCACAGGGGTTCACTCAGCCCCAGCATTTT
CDR3: CASSQGFTQPQHF

size: few
D: NA
J: TRBJ1-1
V: TRBV30
DNA: TGTGCCTGGTCTATTCGGGGGGAAGCTTTCTTT
CDR3: CAWSIRGEAFF

size: NA
D: NA
J: TRBJ2-5
V: TRBV13
DNA: TGTGCCAGCAGCTACAAACGTTCTGAGACCCAGTACTTC
CDR3: CASSYKRSETQYF

size: NA
D: TRBD1
J: TRBJ1-1
V: TRBV20-1
DNA: TGCAGTGCCACAGGGGGCACTGAAGCTTTCTTT
CDR3: CSATGGTEAFF

size: NA
D: NA
J: TRBJ2-7
V: TRBV18
DNA: TGTGCCAGCTCACCACCGGTGGGGAGGGGGCTACGAGGCGAGCAGTACTTC
CDR3: CASSPPVGRGLRGEQYF

size: NA
D: NA
J: TRBJ1-6
V: TRBV7-9
DNA: TGTGCCAGCAGCTTACGTAGTGGCTCTTATAATTCACCCCTCCACTTT
CDR3: CASSLRSGSYNSPLHF

size: NA
D: TRBD1
J: TRBJ1-5
V: TRBV18
DNA: TGTGCCAGCTCACCGGGACAGGGCGAGCCCCAGCATTTT
CDR3: CASSPGQGEPQHF

size: few
D: NA
J: TRBJ1-1
V: TRBV5-4
DNA: TGTGCCAGCAGCTTGAGGCCAGGGGAGAACACTGAAGCTTTCTTT
CDR3: CASSLRPGENTEAFF

size: NA
D: NA
J: TRBJ2-7
V: TRBV25-1
DNA: TGTGCCAGCAGTGAATCGGGCCGAGACTCCTACGAGCAGTACTTC
CDR3: CASSESGRDSYEQYF

size: NA
D: NA
J: TRBJ2-7
V: TRBV14
DNA: TGTGCCAGCAGCCAAGATCGGAGGTCAAGTTCTCCCTACGAGCAGTACTTC
CDR3: CASSQDRRSSSPYEQYF

size: NA
D: TRBD2
J: TRBJ2-7
V: TRBV7-6
DNA: TGTGCCAGCAGCTCCGGACTAGCGGGAGCGGTTGAGCAGTACTTC
CDR3: CASSSGLAGAVEQYF

size: NA
D: TRBD1
J: TRBJ1-1
V: TRBV5-6
DNA: TGTGCCAGCACCATTACCGACAGGGGGCCTGAAGCTTTCTTT
CDR3: CASTITDRGPEAFF

size: few
D: NA
J: TRBJ1-1
V: TRBV27
DNA: TGTGCCAGCAGTTTATCCGGGGGAATGGCCACTGAAGCTTTCTTT
CDR3: CASSLSGGMATEAFF

size: NA
D: NA
J: TRBJ1-6
V: TRBV18
DNA: TGTGCCAGCTCGGCAGACCTTAATTCACCCCTCCACTTT
CDR3: CASSADLNSPLHF

size: NA
D: NA
J: TRBJ1-2
V: TRBV21-1
DNA: TGTGCCAGCAGCCGCCTGGGCCCGGACAGGACCTCTAACTATGGCTACACCTTC
CDR3: CASSRLGPDRTSNYGYTF

size: NA
D: NA
J: TRBJ1-5
V: TRBV2
DNA: TGTGCCAGCAGTGAAGATGGAGCTTATAGCAATCAGCCCCAGCATTTT
CDR3: CASSEDGAYSNQPQHF

size: NA
D: TRBD1
J: TRBJ1-3
V: TRBV5-1
DNA: TGCGCCAGCAGCCCAGGGACAGGGGGCCTTGGAAACACCATATATTTT
CDR3: CASSPGTGGLGNTIYF

size: few
D: TRBD1
J: TRBJ1-6
V: TRBV6-5
DNA: TGTGCCAGCAGTTACGCGGGACAGCGCAATTCACCCCTCCACTTT
CDR3: CASSYAGQRNSPLHF

size: NA
D: TRBD2
J: TRBJ2-1
V: TRBV11-3
DNA: TGTGCCAGCAGCTTAACTAGCGGGAGTGGCGGTGAGCAGTTCTTC
CDR3: CASSLTSGSGGEQFF

size: NA
D: TRBD1
J: TRBJ1-1
V: TRBV19
DNA: TGTGCCAGTAGTATAGAAGGGACAGTGAAAGGGGGTGAAGCTTTCTTT
CDR3: CASSIEGTVKGGEAFF

size: NA
D: NA
J: TRBJ2-3
V: TRBV7-9
DNA: TGTGCCAGCAGCATAGGAGACAGGGGAGGGACAGATACGCAGTATTTT
CDR3: CASSIGDRGGTDTQYF

size: NA
D: NA
J: TRBJ2-1
V: TRBV7-9
DNA: TGTGCCAGCAGCTTGGACAGCGGTAGAAACAATGAGCAGTTCTTC
CDR3: CASSLDSGRNNEQFF

size: NA
D: NA
J: TRBJ1-2
V: TRBV2
DNA: TGTGCCAGCAGCGCATGGGATCTCTATGGCTACACCTTC
CDR3: CASSAWDLYGYTF

size: few
D: TRBD1
J: TRBJ2-1
V: TRBV4-1
DNA: TGCGCCAGCAGCCAGCCGGGACAGGGCTACAATGAGCAGTTCTTC
CDR3: CASSQPGQGYNEQFF

size: NA
D: TRBD1
J: TRBJ2-3
V: TRBV9
DNA: TGTGCCAGCAGCGTTAGAGGGACAGAGACAGATACGCAGTATTTT
CDR3: CASSVRGTETDTQYF

size: NA
D: TRBD2
J: TRBJ2-7
V: TRBV19
DNA: TGTGCCAGTAGCGTTGGACTAGCGTTTGGCGAGCAGTACTTC
CDR3: CASSVGLAFGEQYF